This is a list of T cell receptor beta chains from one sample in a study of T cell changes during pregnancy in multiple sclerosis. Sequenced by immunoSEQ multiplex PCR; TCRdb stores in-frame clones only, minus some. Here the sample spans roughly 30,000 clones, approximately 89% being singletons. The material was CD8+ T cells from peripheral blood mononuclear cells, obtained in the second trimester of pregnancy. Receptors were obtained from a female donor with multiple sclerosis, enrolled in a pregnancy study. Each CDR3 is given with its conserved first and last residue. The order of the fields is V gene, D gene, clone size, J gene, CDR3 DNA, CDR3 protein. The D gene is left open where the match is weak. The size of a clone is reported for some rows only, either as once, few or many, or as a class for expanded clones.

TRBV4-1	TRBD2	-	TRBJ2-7	TGCGCCAGCAGCCAGACTCGGGGGGAAGAGCAGTACTTC	CASSQTRGEEQYF
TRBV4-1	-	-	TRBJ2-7	TGCGCCAGCAGCCAAGTTGGCTCCCACTACGAGCAGTACTTC	CASSQVGSHYEQYF
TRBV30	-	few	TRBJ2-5	TGTGCCTGGAGTGTACTGGGTGTGGGGGCCCAAGAGACCCAGTACTTC	CAWSVLGVGAQETQYF
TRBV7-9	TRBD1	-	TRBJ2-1	TGTGCCAGCAGCCCTGGGACAGGGGGTTCCTACAATGAGCAGTTCTTC	CASSPGTGGSYNEQFF
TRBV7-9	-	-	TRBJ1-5	TGTGCCAGCAGCCCCCCCGGGGGGAATCAGCCCCAGCATTTT	CASSPPGGNQPQHF
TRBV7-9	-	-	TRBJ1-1	TGTGCCAGCAGCTTGGTGGGGGGGACAAGGACTGAAGCTTTCTTT	CASSLVGGTRTEAFF
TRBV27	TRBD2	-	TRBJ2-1	TGTGCCAGCAGCCCAACTAGCGGGAGTGTGCATGAGCAGTTCTTC	CASSPTSGSVHEQFF
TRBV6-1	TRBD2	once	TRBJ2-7	TGTGCCAGCAGTGAGGAGGCCGCTGTGGCTAGCGGGAGTTTGTGCGAGCAGTACTTC	CASSEEAAVASGSLCEQYF
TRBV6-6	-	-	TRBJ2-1	TGTGCCAGCAGCCCCGACTCTCTAGGGGAGTTCTTC	CASSPDSLGEFF
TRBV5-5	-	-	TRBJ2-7	TGTGCCAGCAGCTTCGGGGTCGGGAACTACGAGCAGTACTTC	CASSFGVGNYEQYF
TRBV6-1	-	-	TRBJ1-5	TGTGCCAGCGTCAAGAGGGCTAGCAATCAGCCCCAGCATTTT	CASVKRASNQPQHF
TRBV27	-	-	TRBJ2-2	TGTGCCAGCAGCCTCGGGTCCGGGGAGCTGTTTTTT	CASSLGSGELFF
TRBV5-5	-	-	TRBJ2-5	TGTGCCAGCAGCCGAGGAGAAAATCAAGAGACCCAGTACTTC	CASSRGENQETQYF
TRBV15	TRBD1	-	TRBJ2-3	TGTGCCACCAGCAGAGGCCAAGGGGGCCGCACAGATACGCAGTATTTT	CATSRGQGGRTDTQYF
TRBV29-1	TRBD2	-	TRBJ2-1	TGCAGCGCGGGAGGGATGGGCGGGGATGAGCAGTTCTTC	CSAGGMGGDEQFF
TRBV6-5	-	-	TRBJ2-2	TGTGCCAGCAGTTCCCGGGACACCAACACCGGGGAGCTGTTTTTT	CASSSRDTNTGELFF
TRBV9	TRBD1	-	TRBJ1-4	TGTGCCAGCAGCGCCCGACAGGGCGGCACTAATGAAAAACTGTTTTTT	CASSARQGGTNEKLFF
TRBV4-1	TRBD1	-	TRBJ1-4	TGCGCCAGCAGCCCTGGGACAGACCTTGGGGCTAATGAAAAACTGTTTTTT	CASSPGTDLGANEKLFF
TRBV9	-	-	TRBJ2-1	TGTGCCAGCAGCGTACAGGGGACTAACTACAATGAGCAGTTCTTC	CASSVQGTNYNEQFF
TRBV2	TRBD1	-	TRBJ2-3	TGTGCCAGCTCCAGGGGAACAGGGGGAAGCACAGATACGCAGTATTTT	CASSRGTGGSTDTQYF
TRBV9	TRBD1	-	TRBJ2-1	TGTGCCAGCAGCGGGGGACAGGCAGCCTACAATGAGCAGTTCTTC	CASSGGQAAYNEQFF
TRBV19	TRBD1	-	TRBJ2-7	TGTGCCAGTAGTGTCCGGGACAGGGGTTCCTACGAGCAGTACTTC	CASSVRDRGSYEQYF
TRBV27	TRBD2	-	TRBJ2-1	TGTGCCAGCAGTACCGGGACTAGCGCCTACAATGAGCAGTTCTTC	CASSTGTSAYNEQFF
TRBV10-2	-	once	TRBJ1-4	TGCGCCAGCAGTGATGGAGGAACTAATGAAAAACTGTTTTTT	CASSDGGTNEKLFF
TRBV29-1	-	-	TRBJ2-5	TGCAGCGGCGGTATGGGGGCGAAGACCCAGTACTTC	CSGGMGAKTQYF
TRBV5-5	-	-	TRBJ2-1	TGTGCCAGCAGCTACGAGGCGTACAATGAGCAGTTCTTC	CASSYEAYNEQFF
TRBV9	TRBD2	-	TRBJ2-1	TGTGCCAGCAGCGCGCGCGAGCGGGAGGTGATTTCCTACAATGAGCAGTTCTTC	CASSAREREVISYNEQFF